The subject of this entry is one TCR beta chain. The antigen is undetermined. The sample comes from a study of blood T cells in healthy people across ages. Whole-study results and caveats: TCR beta diversity per million T cells fell roughly linearly with age. Bulk PBMC profiling left naive and antigen-experienced comparisons inconclusive.

Trimming removed 0 bases from V and 9 bases from J; junction bases left unmatched: 9. Germline V gene sequence: CDR1 GTSNPN, CDR2 SVGIG (reference sequence). The CDR3 covers 16 residues. It was with a sample-barcoded 5' primer and a J-beta primer mix that a second PCR of roughly 7 to 12 cycles was run. A template-switch adaptor with 12 random nucleotides tagged each cDNA molecule. Each CDR3 protein is one row after TCRdb ran MiXCR on the 5' RACE reads. This sample has 540,000 or so distinct CDR3 sequences, with roughly 29% found just once. The sequenced material came from blood. This receptor was taken from a woman in her 70s in good health. V usage is TRBV30 and J usage is TRBJ2-3, with 13 nucleotides matching TRBD2. CDR3 amino acids: CAWSVRMGLAGQTQYF. The CDR3 DNA sequence: TGTGCCTGGAGTGTACGGATGGGACTAGCGGGACAAACGCAGTATTTT.